This TCR beta chain was sequenced in a study of CD8+ T cells in alopecia areata. Regarding the study as a whole: Unlike in mice, where it was clearer, TCR sharing across patients was less clear, possibly HLA-related.

About this clone itself: Its antigen is not identified.

The treatment is: oral pan-JAK inhibitor, 5-10 mg twice daily. Once RNA had been extracted, it was reverse transcribed into cDNA to act as the sequencing template. Profiled with immunoSEQ multiplex PCR; TCRdb holds only in-frame clones, not every one. The profile covers roughly 210,000 clones, with approximately 45% appearing a single time and about 2.6% taken by the ten largest. This TCR derives from a human donor with alopecia areata. Sequencing used CD4+ T cells sorted from blood, obtained at roughly week 36, from a patient treated with tofacitinib.

CDR3 region: CSVAPQKGPYEQYF. CDR3 bases: TGCAGCGTTGCCCCGCAGAAGGGTCCCTACGAGCAGTACTTC. The chain uses TRBV29-1 and TRBJ2-7; D not certain. V was pared by 4 bases and J by 2 bases, with 15 bases between. Germline-derived CDR1 and CDR2 are SQVTM and ANQGSEA. The CDR3 length is 14 residues.